The entry below describes one T cell receptor beta chain. TCRdb keeps only in-frame clones here, not all; method: immunoSEQ multiplex PCR. This table holds fewer than 70,000 clones, 90% to 95% found once. This entry is derived from a study of T cell changes during pregnancy in multiple sclerosis. In germline, CDR1 is MGHRA, CDR2 YSYEKL. V gave up 6 bases and J gave up 6 bases, with 12 bases separating them. CDR3 size: 12 residues. Sample: CD8+ T cells from peripheral blood mononuclear cells, taken in the third trimester of pregnancy. The TCR was taken from a female donor with multiple sclerosis, enrolled in a pregnancy study. This chain uses TRBV4-1 with TRBJ2-7, with a weak D call TRBD1 (6 bases). The CDR3: CASSQTGLEQYF. CDR3 bases: TGCGCCAGCAGTCAAACAGGGCTCGAGCAGTACTTC.